This T cell receptor (beta chain) is from a study of Ad26.COV2.S vaccination and SARS-CoV-2 variants. Study overall: Ad26.COV2.S was injected intramuscularly once or twice, 56 days apart. Study-wide points: There was reportedly substantial breadth in spike-specific CD8+ and CD4+ T cell responses after vaccination.

Clones were sequenced by immunoSEQ multiplex PCR, and TCRdb holds only the in-frame ones, with some missing. The sample has 400,000 to 450,000 clones; 90% are singletons. V lost 7 bases and J 7 bases, leaving 11 bases between the germline ends. The CDR3 extends over 12 amino acids. Per the germline V gene, CDR1 is MDHEN and CDR2 is SYDVKM. As to this clone: As yet, its antigen is unknown.

Treatment: around 19 received Ad26.COV2.S at low or high dose, single or two shots; about 5 received placebo; per-sample allocation not given. After the first vaccine or placebo injection, samples were drawn on day 63. An 18-55-year-old adult in Boston served as donor. Sample: peripheral blood, taken in a trial of Ad26.COV2.S vaccine versus placebo. The chain is built from TRBV28 and TRBJ1-5; a weak D match, TRBD1 (5 bases). The clonotype comes from a person between 18 and 60 years old who received the Ad26.COV2.S COVID-19 vaccine or a placebo. CDR3 nucleotides: TGTGCCAGCACCTCGGGGGGGCAGCCCCAGCATTTT. Encoded protein: CASTSGGQPQHF.